Listed below are T cell receptor beta chains from one sample, sequenced in a study of cytomegalovirus exposure and HLA in healthy donors. Profiling relied on immunoSEQ multiplex PCR, and the TCRdb table lists in-frame clones only, not all of them. Of 150,000 to 200,000 clones detected, roughly 84% appear once; the ten largest clones hold around an eighth. Sequenced input: PBMCs. Receptors were obtained from a woman in her twenties or thirties in good health and CMV-seropositive. Both conserved end residues are part of each CDR3.

v_gene	j_gene	CDR3aa
TRBV5-6	TRBJ2-7	CASSLGVASGTYEQYF
TRBV6-5	TRBJ1-1	CASSHPRDRVTEAFF
TRBV7-7	TRBJ2-1	CASSLGRESSNEQFF
TRBV27	TRBJ1-1	CASSFGTPANTEAFF
TRBV5-8	TRBJ1-3	CASSLGQDGNTIYF
TRBV7-2	TRBJ2-4	CASSLTGTQNIQYF
TRBV19	TRBJ2-7	CASSIGAGGRYEQYF
TRBV29-1	TRBJ2-3	CSVGREGTDTQYF
TRBV4-2	TRBJ1-1	CASSQGGGTVNTEAFF
TRBV14	TRBJ1-2	CASSSDSRVGYTF
TRBV20-1	TRBJ2-7	CSAHRLDEQYF
TRBV11-1	TRBJ2-7	CASSSAGQGRSYEQYF
TRBV7-8	TRBJ2-7	CASSKTGYRLYEQYF
TRBV19	TRBJ1-2	CASRDRLHWWSYTF
TRBV9	TRBJ2-2	CASSGRTGENTGELFF
TRBV19	TRBJ2-5	CASSALAGATKETQYF
TRBV5-1	TRBJ2-3	CASSWDRQTDTQYF
TRBV5-8	TRBJ1-2	CASRPRGNYGYTF
TRBV19	TRBJ1-1	CASSPWVWGGRNTEAFF
TRBV28	TRBJ2-1	CASSLYGDEQFF
TRBV9	TRBJ2-7	CASSPSGRGREQYF
TRBV25-1	TRBJ1-1	CASRQTGRNTEAFF
TRBV2	TRBJ2-1	CASSDPRQGVYNEQFF
TRBV27	TRBJ2-2	CASADSYYTGELFF
TRBV30	TRBJ1-3	CAWSGYRDPGNTIYF
TRBV19	TRBJ2-7	CASSITSGKGEQYF
TRBV6-1	TRBJ1-1	CASSEMTGRTEAFF
TRBV28	TRBJ1-1	CASRAGNTEAFF
TRBV5-1	TRBJ2-3	CASSTWTSGTDTQYF
TRBV4-1	TRBJ1-2	CASRGTGYYGYTF
TRBV29-1	TRBJ1-5	CSAKIPGVQGQPQHF
TRBV7-2	TRBJ1-1	CASSRPFGTEAFF
TRBV5-1	TRBJ2-2	CASSLGTGANTGELFF
TRBV7-8	TRBJ1-5	CASSLGTTFLGAQPQHF
TRBV9	TRBJ2-1	CASSVDGLAGVGQFF
TRBV15	TRBJ1-1	CATSRDFPGVGTEAFF
TRBV11-2	TRBJ2-5	CASSRPGLKETQYF
TRBV10-3	TRBJ2-5	CAISEPEYQETQYF
TRBV18	TRBJ2-7	CASSQGPDYEQYF
TRBV7-8	TRBJ2-7	CASSLGVSGISYEQYF
TRBV10-1	TRBJ1-2	CASSGGHGYTF
TRBV11-2	TRBJ2-7	CASSLGRLYEQYF
TRBV28	TRBJ2-7	CASSLSTPPIYEQYF
TRBV28	TRBJ2-3	CASKTGEGTDTQYF
TRBV29-1	TRBJ2-2	CSVQPGTGELFF
TRBV19	TRBJ1-1	CASSIGRAGDTEAFF